This TCR beta chain emerged from a study of CD8 T cells in ankylosing spondylitis. TCRdb redid the calling of the 5' RACE reads with MiXCR, one entry per CDR3 protein. Counted here are about 270,000 distinct CDR3 sequences, under 35% occurring once; the ten biggest clones make up 4% to 5.5%. The V segment lost 3 bases and the J segment 4 bases; nucleotides outside the gene matches: 5. Germline V gene data show CDR1 as SGHRS and CDR2 as YFSETQ. The CDR3 runs to 16 residues. The V call is TRBV5-1, the J call TRBJ2-2; 11 nucleotides line up with TRBD1. Sequencing used blood, either unsorted or a sorted T cell fraction (not recorded which). This receptor was obtained from a male donor with ankylosing spondylitis or in good health (not recorded which). CDR3 amino acids: CASSSRTGGLTGELFF. The CDR3 region has the DNA TGCGCCAGCAGCTCGAGGACAGGGGGCCTCACCGGGGAGCTGTTTTTT.